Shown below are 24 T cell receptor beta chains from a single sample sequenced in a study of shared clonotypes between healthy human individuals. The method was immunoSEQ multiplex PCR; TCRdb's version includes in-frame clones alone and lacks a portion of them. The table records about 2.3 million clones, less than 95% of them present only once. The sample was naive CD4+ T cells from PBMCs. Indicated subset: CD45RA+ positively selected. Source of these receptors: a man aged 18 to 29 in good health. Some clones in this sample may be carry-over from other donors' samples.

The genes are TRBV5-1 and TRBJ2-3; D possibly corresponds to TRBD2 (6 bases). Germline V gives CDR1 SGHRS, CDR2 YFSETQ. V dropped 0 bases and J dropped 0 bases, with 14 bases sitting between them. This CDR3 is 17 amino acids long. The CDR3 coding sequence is TGCGCCAGCAGCTTGGGGGTTCGGAGCGGGAGCACAGATACGCAGTATTTT. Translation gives CASSLGVRSGSTDTQYF. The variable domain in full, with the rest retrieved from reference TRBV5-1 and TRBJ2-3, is KAGVTQTPRYLIKTRGQQVTLSCSPISGHRSVSWYQQTPGQGLQFLFEYFSETQRNKGNFPGRFSGRQFSNSRSEMNVSTLELGDSALYLCASSLGVRSGSTDTQYFGPGTRLTVL.

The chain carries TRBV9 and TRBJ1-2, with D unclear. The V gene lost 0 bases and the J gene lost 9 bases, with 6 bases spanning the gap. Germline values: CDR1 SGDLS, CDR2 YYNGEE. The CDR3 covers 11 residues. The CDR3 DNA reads TGTGCCAGCAGCGTAGGCGCGAGCTACACCTTC. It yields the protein CASSVGASYTF.

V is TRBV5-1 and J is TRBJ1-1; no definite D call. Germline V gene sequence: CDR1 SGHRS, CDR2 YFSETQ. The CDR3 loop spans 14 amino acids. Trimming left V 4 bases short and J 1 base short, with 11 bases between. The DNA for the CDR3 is TGCGCCAGCAGCGGAGGACGGTCGAACACTGAAGCTTTCTTT. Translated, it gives CASSGGRSNTEAFF.

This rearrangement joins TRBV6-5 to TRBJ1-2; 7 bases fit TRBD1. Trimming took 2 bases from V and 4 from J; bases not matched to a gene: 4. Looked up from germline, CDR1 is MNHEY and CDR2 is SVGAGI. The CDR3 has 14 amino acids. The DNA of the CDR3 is TGTGCCAGCAGTTACGTTCCAGGGGGCTATGGCTACACCTTC. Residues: CASSYVPGGYGYTF.

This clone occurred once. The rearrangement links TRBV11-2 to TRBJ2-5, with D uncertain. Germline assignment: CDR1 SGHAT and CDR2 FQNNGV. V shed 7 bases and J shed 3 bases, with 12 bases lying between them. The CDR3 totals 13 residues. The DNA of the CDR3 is TGTGCCAGCACCAGACGGGTGGAAGAGACCCAGTACTTC. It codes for CASTRRVEETQYF.

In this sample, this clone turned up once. Written as DNA, the CDR3 is TGCGCCAGCAGCTCCGGGAGAAAAGAGACCCAGTACTTC. This encodes CASSSGRKETQYF. The chain carries TRBV4-3 and TRBJ2-5, with D maybe TRBD2 (6 bases). The V end lost 5 bases, the J end lost 3 bases, and 10 bases lay between the germline ends. The germline V gene encodes CDR1 LGHNA and CDR2 YSLEER. The CDR3 is 13 amino acids.

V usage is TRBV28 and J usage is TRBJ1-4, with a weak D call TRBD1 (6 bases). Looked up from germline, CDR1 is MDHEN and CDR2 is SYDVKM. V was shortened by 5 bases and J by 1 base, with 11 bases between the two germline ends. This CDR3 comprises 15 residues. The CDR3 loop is CASSLGGLTNEKLFF. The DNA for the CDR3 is TGTGCCAGCAGTCTCGGGGGGCTAACTAATGAAAAACTGTTTTTT.

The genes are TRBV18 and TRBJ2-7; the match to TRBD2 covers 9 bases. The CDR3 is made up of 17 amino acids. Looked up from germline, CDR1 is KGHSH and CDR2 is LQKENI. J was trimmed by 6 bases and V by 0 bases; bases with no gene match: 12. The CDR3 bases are TGTGCCAGCTCACCACCAATCAACGGCGGGAGGGCCTCCGAGCAGTACTTC. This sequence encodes CASSPPINGGRASEQYF. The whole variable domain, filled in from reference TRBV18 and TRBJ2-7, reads NAGVMQNPRHLVRRRGQEARLRCSPMKGHSHVYWYRQLPEEGLKFMVYLQKENIIDESGMPKERFSAEFPKEGPSILRIQQVVRGDSAAYFCASSPPINGGRASEQYFGPGTRLTVT.

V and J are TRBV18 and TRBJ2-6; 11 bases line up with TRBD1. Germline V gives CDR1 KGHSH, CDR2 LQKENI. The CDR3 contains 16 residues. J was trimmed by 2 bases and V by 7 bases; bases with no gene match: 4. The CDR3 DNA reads TGTGCCAGCTTCCGGGACAGGGGGGCTGGGGCCAACGTCCTGACTTTC. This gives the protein CASFRDRGAGANVLTF.

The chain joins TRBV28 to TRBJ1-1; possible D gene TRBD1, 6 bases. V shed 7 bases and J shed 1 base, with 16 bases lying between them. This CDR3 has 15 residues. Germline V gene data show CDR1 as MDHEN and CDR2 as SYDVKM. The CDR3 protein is CASIRLGAGNTEAFF. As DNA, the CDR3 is TGTGCCAGCATACGGTTGGGGGCAGGGAACACTGAAGCTTTCTTT.

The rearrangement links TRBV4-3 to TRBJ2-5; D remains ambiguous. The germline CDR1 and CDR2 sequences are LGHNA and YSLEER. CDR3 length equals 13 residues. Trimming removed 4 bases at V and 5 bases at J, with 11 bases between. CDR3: CASSRMTRETQYF. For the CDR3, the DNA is TGCGCCAGCAGCCGCATGACCCGGGAGACCCAGTACTTC.

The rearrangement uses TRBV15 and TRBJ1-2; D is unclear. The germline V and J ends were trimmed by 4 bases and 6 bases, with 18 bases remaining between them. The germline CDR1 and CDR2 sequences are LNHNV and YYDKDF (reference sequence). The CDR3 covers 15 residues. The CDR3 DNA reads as TGTGCCACCAGCAAAAGAAGTGGTAGTCGGGATGGCTACACCTTC. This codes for CATSKRSGSRDGYTF.

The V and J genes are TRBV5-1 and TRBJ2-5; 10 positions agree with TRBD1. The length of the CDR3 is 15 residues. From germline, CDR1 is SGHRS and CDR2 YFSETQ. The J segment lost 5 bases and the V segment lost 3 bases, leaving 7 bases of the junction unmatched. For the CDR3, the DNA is TGCGCCAGCAGCTCCCGACAGGGGGCATGGGAGACCCAGTACTTC. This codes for CASSSRQGAWETQYF.

CDR3 amino acids: CASSKEEGTGRDCDCNQPQHF. The CDR3 DNA follows: TGTGCCAGCAGCAAAGAGGAAGGGACCGGGAGGGATTGCGATTGCAATCAGCCCCAGCATTTT. The chain links TRBV21-1 to TRBJ1-5. TRBV21-1 is shown as a pseudogene. This CDR3 region has 21 residues.

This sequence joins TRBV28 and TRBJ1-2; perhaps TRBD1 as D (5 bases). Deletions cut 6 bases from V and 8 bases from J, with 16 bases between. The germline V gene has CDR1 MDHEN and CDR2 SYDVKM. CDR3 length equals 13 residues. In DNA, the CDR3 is TGTGCCAGCAGCCCTGGGACTATTTGGGGCTACACCTTC. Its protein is CASSPGTIWGYTF.

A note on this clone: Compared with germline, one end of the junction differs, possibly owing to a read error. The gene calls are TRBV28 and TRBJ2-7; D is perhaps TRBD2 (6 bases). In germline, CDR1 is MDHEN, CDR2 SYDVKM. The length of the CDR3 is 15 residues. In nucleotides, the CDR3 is TGTGCCAGCAGTTTAGGAGGGAGTGGGCCTTACGGGCAGTACTTC. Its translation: CASSLGGSGPYGQYF. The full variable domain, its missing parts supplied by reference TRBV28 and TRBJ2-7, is DVKVTQSSRYLVKRTGEKVFLECVQDMDHENMFWYRQDPGLGLRLIYFSYDVKMKEKGDIPEGYSVSREKKERFSLILESASTNQTSMYLCASSLGGSGPYGQYFGPGTRLTVT.

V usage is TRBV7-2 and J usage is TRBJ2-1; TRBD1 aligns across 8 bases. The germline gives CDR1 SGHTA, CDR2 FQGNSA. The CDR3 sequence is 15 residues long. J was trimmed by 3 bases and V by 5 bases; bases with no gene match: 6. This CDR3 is CASSQDRAGYNEQFF. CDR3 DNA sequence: TGTGCCAGCAGCCAGGACAGGGCCGGCTACAATGAGCAGTTCTTC.

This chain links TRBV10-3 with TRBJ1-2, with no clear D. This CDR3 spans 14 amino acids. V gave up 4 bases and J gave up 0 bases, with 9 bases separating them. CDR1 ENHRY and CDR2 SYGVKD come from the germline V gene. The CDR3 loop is CAISGALANYGYTF. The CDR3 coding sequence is TGTGCCATCAGTGGCGCCTTAGCTAACTATGGCTACACCTTC.

For the CDR3, the DNA is TGTGCCAGCACCTCCGGGTTCGGCAAAAACATTCAGTACTTC. This sequence encodes CASTSGFGKNIQYF. The rearrangement joins TRBV28 to TRBJ2-4; D unresolved. The length of the CDR3 is 14 residues. With 7 bases removed from V and 3 bases from J, the gap between germline ends came to 13 bases. The V gene's germline CDR1 is MDHEN and CDR2 SYDVKM.

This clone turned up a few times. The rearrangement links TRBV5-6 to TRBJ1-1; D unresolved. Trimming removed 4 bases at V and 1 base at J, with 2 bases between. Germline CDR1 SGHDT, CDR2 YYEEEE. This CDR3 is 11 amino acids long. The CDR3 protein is CASSQNTEAFF. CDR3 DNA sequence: TGTGCCAGCAGCCAGAACACTGAAGCTTTCTTT.

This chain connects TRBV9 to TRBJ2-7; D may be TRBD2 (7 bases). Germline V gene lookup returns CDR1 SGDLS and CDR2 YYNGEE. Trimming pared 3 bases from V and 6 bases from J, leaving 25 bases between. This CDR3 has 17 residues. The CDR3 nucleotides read TGTGCCAGCAGCGCCCGAGGAGGGGGGGCGTCTCATCGCGAGCAGTACTTC. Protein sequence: CASSARGGGASHREQYF. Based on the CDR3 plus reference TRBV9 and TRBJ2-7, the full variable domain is DSGVTQTPKHLITATGQRVTLRCSPRSGDLSVYWYQQSLDQGLQFLIQYYNGEERAKGNILERFSAQQFPDLHSELNLSSLELGDSALYFCASSARGGGASHREQYFGPGTRLTVT.

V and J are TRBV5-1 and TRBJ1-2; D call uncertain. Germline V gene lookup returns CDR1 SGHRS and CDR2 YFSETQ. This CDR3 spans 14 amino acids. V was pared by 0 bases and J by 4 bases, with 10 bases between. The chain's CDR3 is CASSLELPGYGYTF. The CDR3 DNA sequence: TGCGCCAGCAGCTTGGAGTTGCCGGGCTATGGCTACACCTTC.

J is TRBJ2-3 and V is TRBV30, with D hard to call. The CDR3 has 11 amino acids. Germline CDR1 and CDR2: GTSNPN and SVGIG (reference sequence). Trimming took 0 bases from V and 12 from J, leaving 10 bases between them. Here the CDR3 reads CAWSVPTGQYF. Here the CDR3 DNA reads TGTGCCTGGAGTGTCCCGACCGGACAGTATTTT.

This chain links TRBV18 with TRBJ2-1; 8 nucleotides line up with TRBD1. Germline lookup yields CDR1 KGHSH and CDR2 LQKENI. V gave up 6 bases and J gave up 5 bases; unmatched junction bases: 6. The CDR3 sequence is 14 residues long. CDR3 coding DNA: TGTGCCAGCTCGACAGGGGACGTCGACAATGAGCAGTTCTTC. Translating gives CASSTGDVDNEQFF.